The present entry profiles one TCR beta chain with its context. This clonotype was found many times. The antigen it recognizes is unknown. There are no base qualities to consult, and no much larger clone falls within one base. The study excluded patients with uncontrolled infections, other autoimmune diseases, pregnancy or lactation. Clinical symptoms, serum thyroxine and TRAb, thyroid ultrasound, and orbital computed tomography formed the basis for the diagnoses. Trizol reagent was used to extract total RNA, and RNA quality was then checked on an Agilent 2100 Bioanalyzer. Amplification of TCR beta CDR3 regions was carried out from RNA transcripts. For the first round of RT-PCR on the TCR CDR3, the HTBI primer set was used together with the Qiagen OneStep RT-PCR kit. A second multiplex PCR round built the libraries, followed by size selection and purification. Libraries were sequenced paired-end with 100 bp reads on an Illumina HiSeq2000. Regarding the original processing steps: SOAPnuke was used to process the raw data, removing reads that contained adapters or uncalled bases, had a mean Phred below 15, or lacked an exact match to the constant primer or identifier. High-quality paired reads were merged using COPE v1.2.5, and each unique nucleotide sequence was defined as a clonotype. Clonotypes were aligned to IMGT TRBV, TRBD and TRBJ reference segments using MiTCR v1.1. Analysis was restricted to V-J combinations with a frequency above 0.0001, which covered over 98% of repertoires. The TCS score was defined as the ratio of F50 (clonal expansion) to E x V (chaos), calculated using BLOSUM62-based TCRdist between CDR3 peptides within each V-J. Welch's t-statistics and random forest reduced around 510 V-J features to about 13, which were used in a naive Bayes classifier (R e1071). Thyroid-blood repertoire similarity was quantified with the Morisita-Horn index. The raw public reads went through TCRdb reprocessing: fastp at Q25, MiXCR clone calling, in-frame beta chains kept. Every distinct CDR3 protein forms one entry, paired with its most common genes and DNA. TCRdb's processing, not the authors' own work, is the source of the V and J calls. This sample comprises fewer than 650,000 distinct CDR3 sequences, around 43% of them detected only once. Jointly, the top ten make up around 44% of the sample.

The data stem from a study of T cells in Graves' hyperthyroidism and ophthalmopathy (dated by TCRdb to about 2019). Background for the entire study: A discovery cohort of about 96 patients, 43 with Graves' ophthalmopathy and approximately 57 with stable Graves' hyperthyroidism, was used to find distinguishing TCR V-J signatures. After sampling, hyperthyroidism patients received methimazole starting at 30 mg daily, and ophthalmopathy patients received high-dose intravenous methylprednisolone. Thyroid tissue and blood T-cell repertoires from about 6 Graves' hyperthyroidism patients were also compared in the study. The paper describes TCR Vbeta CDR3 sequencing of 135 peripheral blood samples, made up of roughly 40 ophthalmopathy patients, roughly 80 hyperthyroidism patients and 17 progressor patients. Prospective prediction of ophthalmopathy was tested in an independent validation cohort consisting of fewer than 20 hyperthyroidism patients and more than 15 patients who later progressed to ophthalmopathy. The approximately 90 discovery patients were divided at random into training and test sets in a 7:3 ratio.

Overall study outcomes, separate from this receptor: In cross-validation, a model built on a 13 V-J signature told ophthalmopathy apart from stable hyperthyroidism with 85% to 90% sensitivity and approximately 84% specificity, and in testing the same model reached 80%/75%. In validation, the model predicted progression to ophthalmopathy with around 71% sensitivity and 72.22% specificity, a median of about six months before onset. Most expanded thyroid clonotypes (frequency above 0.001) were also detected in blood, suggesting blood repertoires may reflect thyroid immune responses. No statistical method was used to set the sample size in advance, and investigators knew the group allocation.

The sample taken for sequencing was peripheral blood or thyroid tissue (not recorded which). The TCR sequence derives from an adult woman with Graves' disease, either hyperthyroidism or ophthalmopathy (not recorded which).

The bases read TGTGCCAGCAGTTTCGAGGGGCGCCCGGCTTTCTTT. Its translation is CASSFEGRPAFF. The chain is made from TRBV27 and TRBJ1-1; matching of 5 bases hints at TRBD1 as the D gene. The V end loses 3 bases and the J end loses 11 bases, and a stretch of 13 bases separates them. CDR1 and CDR2, per the germline V gene (reference sequence), are MNHEY and SMNVEV. Including cysteine and phenylalanine, the CDR3 has 12 amino acids. Here the CDR3 DNA is all that survives: 36 bases in frame from base 1.